The clone carrying this T cell receptor (beta chain) was counted only a few times. Antigen unknown. The presence of a unique molecular identifier marked each TCR cDNA molecule. TCRdb ran MiXCR on the 5' RACE reads and lists one entry per CDR3 protein. The sample gives roughly 99,000 distinct CDR3 sequences, approximately 20% of which show up once; 20% to 25% is in the top ten. The source of the sample is a study of spatial heterogeneity in lung cancer. About the study: Follow-up PBMC samples were sequenced when available, at a median of roughly 25 months after resection. Study-level points and caveats: In blood, ubiquitous expanded tumor TCRs appeared more at resection than follow-up.

Time point here: blood at routine non-recurrence follow-up after resection. TCRs were sequenced from unsorted whole RNA of tumor, nontumor lung or PBMC. V was pared by 2 bases and J by 1 base, with 4 bases of the junction left unmatched. Germline V gene sequence: CDR1 LGHNA, CDR2 YSLEER. This CDR3 spans 16 amino acids. The sequences come from PBMCs, collected at follow-up. This TCR derives from a male donor with early-stage non-small cell lung cancer. The genes are TRBV4-3 and TRBJ2-1, with 8 nucleotides matching TRBD1. In nucleotides, the CDR3 is TGCGCCAGCAGCCAAAGGAGGACAGGGTCCTACAATGAGCAGTTCTTC. It is translated as CASSQRRTGSYNEQFF.